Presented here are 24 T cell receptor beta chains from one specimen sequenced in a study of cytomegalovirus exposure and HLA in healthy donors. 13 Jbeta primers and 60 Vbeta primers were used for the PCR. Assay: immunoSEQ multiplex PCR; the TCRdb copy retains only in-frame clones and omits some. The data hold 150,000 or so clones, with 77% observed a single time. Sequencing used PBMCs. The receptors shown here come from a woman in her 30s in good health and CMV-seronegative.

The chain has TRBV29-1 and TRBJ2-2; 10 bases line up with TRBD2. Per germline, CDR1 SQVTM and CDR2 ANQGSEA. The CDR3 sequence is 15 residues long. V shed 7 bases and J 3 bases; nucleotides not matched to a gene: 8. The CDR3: CSARKREGHTGELFF. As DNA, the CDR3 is TGCAGCGCCCGTAAGCGGGAGGGCCACACCGGGGAGCTGTTTTTT.

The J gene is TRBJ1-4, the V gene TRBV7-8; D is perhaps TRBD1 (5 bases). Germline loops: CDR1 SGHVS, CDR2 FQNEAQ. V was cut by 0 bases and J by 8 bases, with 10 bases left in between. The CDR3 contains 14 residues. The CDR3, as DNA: TGTGCCAGCAGCTTAGCAGTGGGGCGAGAAAAACTGTTTTTT. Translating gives CASSLAVGREKLFF.

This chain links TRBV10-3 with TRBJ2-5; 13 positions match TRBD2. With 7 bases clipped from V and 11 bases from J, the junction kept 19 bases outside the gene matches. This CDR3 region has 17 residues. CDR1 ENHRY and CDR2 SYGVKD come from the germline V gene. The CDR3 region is CAIMAGTSGIMGREQYF. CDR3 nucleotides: TGTGCCATCATGGCCGGGACTAGCGGGATTATGGGGAGGGAGCAGTACTTC.

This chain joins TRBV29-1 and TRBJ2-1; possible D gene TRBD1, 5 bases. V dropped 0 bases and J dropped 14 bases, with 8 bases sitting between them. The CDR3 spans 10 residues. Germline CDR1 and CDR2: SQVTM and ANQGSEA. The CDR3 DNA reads TGCAGCGTTGAAGAAACAGGAGAGTTCTTC. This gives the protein CSVEETGEFF.

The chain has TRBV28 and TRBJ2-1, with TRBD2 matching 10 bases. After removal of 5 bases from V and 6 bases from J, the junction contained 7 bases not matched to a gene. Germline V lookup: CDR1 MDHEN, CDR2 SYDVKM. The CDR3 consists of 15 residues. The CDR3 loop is CASSIAGGPLNEQFF. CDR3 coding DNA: TGTGCCAGCAGTATAGCGGGAGGTCCCCTCAATGAGCAGTTCTTC.

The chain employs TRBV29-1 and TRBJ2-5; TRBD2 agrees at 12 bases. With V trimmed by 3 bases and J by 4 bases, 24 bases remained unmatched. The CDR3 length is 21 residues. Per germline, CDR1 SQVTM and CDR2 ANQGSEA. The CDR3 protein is CSVDTGASGRDGLFQLETQYF. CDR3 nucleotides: TGCAGCGTTGATACTGGAGCTAGCGGGAGGGATGGGCTATTCCAGCTAGAGACCCAGTACTTC.

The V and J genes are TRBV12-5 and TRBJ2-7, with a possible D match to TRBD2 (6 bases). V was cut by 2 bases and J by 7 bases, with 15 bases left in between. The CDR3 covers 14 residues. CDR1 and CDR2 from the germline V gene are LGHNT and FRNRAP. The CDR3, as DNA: TGTGCTAGTGGTTTGCCAGGACTAATCCCTGAGCAGTACTTC. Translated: CASGLPGLIPEQYF.

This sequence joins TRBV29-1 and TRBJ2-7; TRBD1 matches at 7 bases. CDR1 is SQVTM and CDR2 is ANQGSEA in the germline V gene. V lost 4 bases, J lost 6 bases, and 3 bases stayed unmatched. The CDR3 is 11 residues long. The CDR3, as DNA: TGCAGCGTTGGACAGGGAGTCGAGCAGTACTTC. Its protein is CSVGQGVEQYF.

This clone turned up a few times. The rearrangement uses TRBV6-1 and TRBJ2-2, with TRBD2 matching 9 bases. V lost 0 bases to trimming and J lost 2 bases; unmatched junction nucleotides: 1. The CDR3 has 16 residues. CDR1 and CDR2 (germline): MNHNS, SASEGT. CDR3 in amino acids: CASSEAGTSNTGELFF. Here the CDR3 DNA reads TGTGCCAGCAGTGAAGCTGGGACTAGCAACACCGGGGAGCTGTTTTTT.

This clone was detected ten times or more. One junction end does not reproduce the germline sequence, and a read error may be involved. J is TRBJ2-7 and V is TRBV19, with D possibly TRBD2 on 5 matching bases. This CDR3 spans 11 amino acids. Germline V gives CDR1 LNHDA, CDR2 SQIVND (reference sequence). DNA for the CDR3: TGCGCCAGCGCTTCGGGGAACGAGCAGTACTTC. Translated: CASASGNEQYF.

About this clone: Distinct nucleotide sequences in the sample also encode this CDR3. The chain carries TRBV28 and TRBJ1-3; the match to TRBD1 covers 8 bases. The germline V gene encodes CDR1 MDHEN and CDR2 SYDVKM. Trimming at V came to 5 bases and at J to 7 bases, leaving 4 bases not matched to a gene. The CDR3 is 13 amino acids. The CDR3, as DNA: TGTGCCAGCAGTCAGGGGGCGTCCAACACCATATATTTT. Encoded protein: CASSQGASNTIYF.

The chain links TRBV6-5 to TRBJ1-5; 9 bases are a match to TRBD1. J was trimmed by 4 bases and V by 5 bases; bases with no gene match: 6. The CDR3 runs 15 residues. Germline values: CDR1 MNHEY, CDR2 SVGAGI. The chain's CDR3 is CASSPGQGTNQPQHF. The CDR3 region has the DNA TGTGCCAGCAGTCCGGGACAGGGAACAAATCAGCCCCAGCATTTT.

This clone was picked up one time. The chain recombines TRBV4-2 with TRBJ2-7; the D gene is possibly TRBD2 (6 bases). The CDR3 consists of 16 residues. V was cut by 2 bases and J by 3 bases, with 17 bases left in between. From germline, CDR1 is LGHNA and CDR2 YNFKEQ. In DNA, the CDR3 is TGTGCCAGCAGCCAACCCCCCCTGCGGACTAACTACGAGCAGTACTTC. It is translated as CASSQPPLRTNYEQYF.

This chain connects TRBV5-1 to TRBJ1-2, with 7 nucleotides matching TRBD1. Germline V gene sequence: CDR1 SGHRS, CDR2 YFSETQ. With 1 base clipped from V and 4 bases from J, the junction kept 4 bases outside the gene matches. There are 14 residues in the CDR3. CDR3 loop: CASSLRDSIYGYTF. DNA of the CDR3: TGCGCCAGCAGCTTGAGGGACAGCATCTATGGCTACACCTTC.

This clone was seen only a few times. The CDR3 region is CASSEAIRSSYEQYF. CDR3 bases: TGTGCCAGCAGTGAAGCGATACGGAGCTCCTACGAGCAGTACTTC. The chain uses TRBV6-1 and TRBJ2-7, with D unclear. Trimming removed 0 bases at V and 0 bases at J, with 9 bases between. The CDR3 contains 15 residues. Germline V CDR1 and CDR2: MNHNS, SASEGT.

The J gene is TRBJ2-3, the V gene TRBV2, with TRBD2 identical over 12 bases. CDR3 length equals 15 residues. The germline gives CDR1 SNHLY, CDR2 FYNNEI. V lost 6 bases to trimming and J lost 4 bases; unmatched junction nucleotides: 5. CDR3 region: CASRKLAGGADTQYF. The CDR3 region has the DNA TGTGCCAGCAGAAAACTAGCGGGGGGCGCAGATACGCAGTATTTT.

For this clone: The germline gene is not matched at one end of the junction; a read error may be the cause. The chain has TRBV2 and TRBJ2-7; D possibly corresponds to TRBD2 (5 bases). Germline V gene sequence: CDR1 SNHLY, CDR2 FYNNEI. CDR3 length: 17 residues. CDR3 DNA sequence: TGTGCCAGCAGGGAAGAATTGACGGAGGATATCCTACGAGTGGAGTACTTC. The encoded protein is CASREELTEDILRVEYF.

DNA of the CDR3: TGCGCCAGCAGCCTCGGACTAGCGGGACTCCCCTACGAGCAGTACTTC. Its protein is CASSLGLAGLPYEQYF. V gene TRBV5-1 combines with J gene TRBJ2-7; 12 positions agree with TRBD2. V dropped 4 bases and J dropped 2; count of bases not matched to a gene: 7. Germline V gene lookup returns CDR1 SGHRS and CDR2 YFSETQ. The CDR3 consists of 16 residues.

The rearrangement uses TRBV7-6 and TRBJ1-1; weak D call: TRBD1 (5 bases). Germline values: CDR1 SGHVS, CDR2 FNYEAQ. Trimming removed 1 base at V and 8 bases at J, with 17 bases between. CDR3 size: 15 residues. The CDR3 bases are TGTGCCAGCAGCTTAGAGGGGTTGGGGGGTCGAGAAGCTTTCTTT. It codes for CASSLEGLGGREAFF.

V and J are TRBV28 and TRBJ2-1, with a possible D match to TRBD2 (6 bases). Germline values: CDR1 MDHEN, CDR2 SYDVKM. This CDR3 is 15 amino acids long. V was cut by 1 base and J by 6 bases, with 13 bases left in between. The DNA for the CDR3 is TGTGCCAGCAGTTTATTTGGGCGGCGGGGCAATGAGCAGTTCTTC. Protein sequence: CASSLFGRRGNEQFF.

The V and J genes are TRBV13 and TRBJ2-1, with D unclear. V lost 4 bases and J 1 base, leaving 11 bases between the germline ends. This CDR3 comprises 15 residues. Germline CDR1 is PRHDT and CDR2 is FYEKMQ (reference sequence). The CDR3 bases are TGTGCCAGCAGCTCAAGACTCGAATCCTACAATGAGCAGTTCTTC. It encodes CASSSRLESYNEQFF.

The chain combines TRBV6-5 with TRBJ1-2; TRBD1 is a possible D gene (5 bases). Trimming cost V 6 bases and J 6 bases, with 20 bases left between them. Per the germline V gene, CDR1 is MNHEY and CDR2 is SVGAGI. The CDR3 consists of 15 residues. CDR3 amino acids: CASSRRLEGTNGYTF. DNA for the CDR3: TGTGCCAGCAGCCGTAGACTAGAGGGGACGAATGGCTACACCTTC.

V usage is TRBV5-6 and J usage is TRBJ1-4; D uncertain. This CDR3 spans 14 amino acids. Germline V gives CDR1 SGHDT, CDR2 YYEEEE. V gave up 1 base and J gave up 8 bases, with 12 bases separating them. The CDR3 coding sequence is TGTGCCAGCAGCTTGTGGTGGGGAGAGGAAAAACTGTTTTTT. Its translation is CASSLWWGEEKLFF.

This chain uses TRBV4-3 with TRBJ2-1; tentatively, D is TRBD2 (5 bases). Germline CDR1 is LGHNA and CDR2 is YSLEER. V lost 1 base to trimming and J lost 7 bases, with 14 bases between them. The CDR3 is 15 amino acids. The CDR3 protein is CASSQGPGERNEQFF. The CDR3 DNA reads TGCGCCAGCAGCCAAGGCCCCGGGGAAAGGAATGAGCAGTTCTTC.